These 17 T cell receptor beta chains were all obtained from the same sample, sequenced in a study of cytomegalovirus exposure and HLA in healthy donors. In the PCR, 60 Vbeta and 13 Jbeta primers were used. TCRdb keeps only in-frame clones here, not all; method: immunoSEQ multiplex PCR. This repertoire comprises 150,000 to 200,000 clones; its ten largest clones make up 0.7% to 0.8%. The specimen was PBMCs. Source of these receptors: a woman in her late teens or twenties in good health and CMV-seropositive.

The chain is built from TRBV30 and TRBJ1-1; 8 nucleotides line up with TRBD1. Germline values: CDR1 GTSNPN, CDR2 SVGIG (reference sequence). The CDR3 is 13 amino acids. Trimming cost V 2 bases and J 4 bases; bases outside gene matches: 3. CDR3 nucleotide sequence: TGTGCCTGGAGTACCAGGGGGCGCACTGAAGCTTTCTTT. Amino acid sequence: CAWSTRGRTEAFF.

This sequence joins TRBV11-1 and TRBJ1-2; D may be TRBD1 (6 bases). The CDR3 extends over 13 amino acids. Deletions cut 4 bases from V and 2 bases from J, with 8 bases between. Germline V gene data show CDR1 as SGHAT and CDR2 as FQDESV (reference sequence). In DNA, the CDR3 is TGTGCCAGCAGCTCGGGACAAAACTATGGCTACACCTTC. Translation: CASSSGQNYGYTF. Full variable domain (outside the CDR3, taken from reference TRBV11-1 and TRBJ1-2): EAEVAQSPRYKITEKSQAVAFWCDPISGHATLYWYRQILGQGPELLVQFQDESVVDDSQLPKDRFSAERLKGVDSTLKIQPAELGDSAMYLCASSSGQNYGYTFGSGTRLTVV.

This rearrangement joins TRBV6-1 to TRBJ2-6; weak D call: TRBD1 (6 bases). Looked up from germline, CDR1 is MNHNS and CDR2 is SASEGT. Between the trimmed V and J ends, which lost 6 bases and 0 bases, there was a span of 9 bases. This CDR3 is built from 15 residues. CDR3 loop: CASSDRSSGANVLTF. The CDR3 DNA is TGTGCCAGCAGCGACAGGAGCTCTGGGGCCAACGTCCTGACTTTC.

CDR3 sequence reads: CASSSGMDNYGYTF. CDR3 sequence (DNA): TGTGCCAGCAGCTCAGGGATGGATAACTATGGCTACACCTTC. The chain joins TRBV5-4 to TRBJ1-2; D may be TRBD1 (5 bases). The germline V and J ends were trimmed by 3 bases and 1 base, with 10 bases remaining between them. Looked up from germline, CDR1 is SGHNT and CDR2 is YYREEE (reference sequence). CDR3 length: 14 amino acids.

The V gene is TRBV19, the J gene TRBJ1-2; D is perhaps TRBD1 (6 bases). The CDR3 is 11 amino acids. The germline CDR1 and CDR2 sequences are LNHDA and SQIVND (reference sequence). V shed 4 bases and J shed 11 bases, with 11 bases lying between them. The chain's CDR3 is CASSTTRGYTF. The DNA for the CDR3 is TGTGCCAGTAGTACTACCAGGGGTTACACCTTC.

The chain employs TRBV9 and TRBJ1-6; the D gene is possibly TRBD1 (5 bases). This CDR3 comprises 16 residues. Germline lookup yields CDR1 SGDLS and CDR2 YYNGEE. V lost 0 bases and J 0 bases, leaving 7 bases between the germline ends. The CDR3 DNA is TGTGCCAGCAGCGTAGAAGGGGTCTCCTATAATTCACCCCTCCACTTT. Protein: CASSVEGVSYNSPLHF.

The chain has TRBV19 and TRBJ1-5, with unresolved D. Germline lookup yields CDR1 LNHDA and CDR2 SQIVND (reference sequence). The V and J ends lost 0 bases and 4 bases respectively, with 7 bases between them. The CDR3 has 14 residues. The CDR3 sequence: CASSIDAENQPQHF. CDR3 in DNA: TGTGCCAGTAGTATAGATGCAGAAAATCAGCCCCAGCATTTT.

CDR3 amino acids: CASSLGQASTEAFF. CDR3 in DNA: TGTGCCAGCAGTCTCGGACAGGCCTCAACGGAAGCTTTCTTT. This chain uses TRBV11-2 with TRBJ1-1, with 7 bases that match TRBD1. CDR3 length: 14 residues. Germline loops: CDR1 SGHAT, CDR2 FQNNGV. Trimming at V came to 6 bases and at J to 8 bases, leaving 12 bases not matched to a gene.

The rearrangement joins TRBV2 to TRBJ2-1; D perhaps matches TRBD2 (6 bases). Germline V lookup: CDR1 SNHLY, CDR2 FYNNEI. The CDR3 spans 15 residues. Trimming stripped 4 bases from V and 4 bases from J, with 14 bases between. In DNA, the CDR3 is TGTGCCAGCAGTGGGAGGGGAGGTCGATACAATGAGCAGTTCTTC. It specifies CASSGRGGRYNEQFF.

The V call is TRBV18, the J call TRBJ2-3; D might be TRBD2 (7 bases). CDR1 is KGHSH, CDR2 LQKENI, per germline. Trimming removed 3 bases at V and 5 bases at J, with 18 bases between. The CDR3 is made up of 16 amino acids. The CDR3 DNA reads as TGTGCCAGCTCACCTGGGGGGGCCGACTACTTAGATACGCAGTATTTT. Translating gives CASSPGGADYLDTQYF.

The genes are TRBV6-1 and TRBJ1-5, with a weak D call TRBD1 (5 bases). Trimming took 0 bases from V and 8 from J, leaving 17 bases between them. The CDR3 spans 16 residues. Germline V CDR1 and CDR2: MNHNS, SASEGT. The CDR3 DNA sequence: TGTGCCAGCAGTGAAGCAATATTGCGGGGGGTGGAGCCCCAGCATTTT. Translating gives CASSEAILRGVEPQHF.

This CDR3 reads CASSFARRGSYGYTF. The CDR3 nucleotides read TGTGCCAGCAGCTTTGCACGCAGGGGAAGCTATGGCTACACCTTC. The V and J genes are TRBV5-6 and TRBJ1-2; D is possibly TRBD1 (6 bases). The CDR3 spans 15 residues. The germline gives CDR1 SGHDT, CDR2 YYEEEE. V was cut by 2 bases and J by 4 bases, with 15 bases left in between.

This chain links TRBV6-6 with TRBJ1-4; TRBD1 matches at 10 bases. Germline lookup yields CDR1 MNHNY and CDR2 SVGAGI (reference sequence). Losses at the gene ends were 4 bases for V and 8 bases for J; bases not matched to a gene: 7. The CDR3 spans 15 residues. The CDR3 here is CASSSAGTGDEKLFF. The DNA of the CDR3 is TGTGCCAGCAGTTCCGCCGGGACAGGGGACGAAAAACTGTTTTTT.

This chain uses TRBV7-2 with TRBJ2-3; D perhaps matches TRBD1 (5 bases). V lost 7 bases, J lost 0 bases, and 14 bases lay in between. The CDR3 runs 15 residues. From germline, CDR1 is SGHTA and CDR2 FQGNSA. The CDR3 sequence is CASILQGSSTDTQYF. As DNA, the CDR3 is TGTGCCAGCATCCTCCAGGGCTCTAGCACAGATACGCAGTATTTT.

The gene calls are TRBV19 and TRBJ1-1; possibly TRBD1 for D (5 bases). This CDR3 is 12 amino acids long. Germline CDR1 is LNHDA and CDR2 is SQIVND (reference sequence). Deletions cut 7 bases from V and 7 bases from J, with 13 bases between. The CDR3 DNA reads TGTGCCAGTAATTCTCGGGACTTTGAAGCTTTCTTT. This codes for CASNSRDFEAFF.

J is TRBJ2-1 and V is TRBV27; TRBD2 matches 10 bases. Germline CDR1 and CDR2: MNHEY and SMNVEV (reference sequence). The CDR3 length is 14 residues. V lost 5 bases, J lost 5 bases, and 3 bases stayed unmatched. Here the CDR3 DNA reads TGTGCCAGCAGTATCCTAGCGGGGGACAATGAGCAGTTCTTC. Its translation is CASSILAGDNEQFF.

The CDR3 DNA follows: TGCGCCAGCAGTGAAAGCTCAGGGGGAAGCACCGGGGAGCTGTTTTTT. As protein: CASSESSGGSTGELFF. The rearrangement joins TRBV10-1 to TRBJ2-2; 7 bases align to TRBD1. V lost 3 bases to trimming and J lost 4 bases; unmatched junction nucleotides: 8. Germline V gene lookup returns CDR1 WNHNN and CDR2 SYGVQD (reference sequence). CDR3 size: 16 residues.